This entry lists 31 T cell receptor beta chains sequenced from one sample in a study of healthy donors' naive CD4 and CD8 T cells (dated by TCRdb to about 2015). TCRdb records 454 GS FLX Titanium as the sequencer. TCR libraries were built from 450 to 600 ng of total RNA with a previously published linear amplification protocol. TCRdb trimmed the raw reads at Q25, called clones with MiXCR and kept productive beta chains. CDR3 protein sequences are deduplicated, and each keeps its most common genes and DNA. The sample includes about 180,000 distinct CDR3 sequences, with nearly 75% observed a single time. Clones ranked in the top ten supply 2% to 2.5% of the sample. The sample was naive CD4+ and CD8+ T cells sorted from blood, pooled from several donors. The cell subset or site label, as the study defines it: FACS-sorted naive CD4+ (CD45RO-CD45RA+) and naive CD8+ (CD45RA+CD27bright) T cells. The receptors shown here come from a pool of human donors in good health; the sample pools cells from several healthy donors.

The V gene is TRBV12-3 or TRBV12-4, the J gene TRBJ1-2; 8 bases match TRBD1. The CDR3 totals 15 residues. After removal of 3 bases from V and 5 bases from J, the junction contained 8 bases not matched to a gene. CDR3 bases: TGTGCCAGCAGTTTTGCCGGGACAGGAGCGTATGGCTACACCTTC. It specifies CASSFAGTGAYGYTF.

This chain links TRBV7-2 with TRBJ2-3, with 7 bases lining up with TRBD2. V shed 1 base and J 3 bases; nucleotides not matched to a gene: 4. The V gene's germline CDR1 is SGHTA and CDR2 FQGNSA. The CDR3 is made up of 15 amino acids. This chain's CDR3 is CASSLGQGGTDTQYF. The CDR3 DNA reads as TGTGCCAGCAGCTTAGGGCAGGGAGGGACAGATACGCAGTATTTT.

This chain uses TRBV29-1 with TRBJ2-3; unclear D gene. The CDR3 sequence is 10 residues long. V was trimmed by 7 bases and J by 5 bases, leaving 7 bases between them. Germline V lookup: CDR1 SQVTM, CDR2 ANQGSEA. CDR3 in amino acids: CSGWIDTQYF. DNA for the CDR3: TGCAGCGGCTGGATAGATACGCAGTATTTT.

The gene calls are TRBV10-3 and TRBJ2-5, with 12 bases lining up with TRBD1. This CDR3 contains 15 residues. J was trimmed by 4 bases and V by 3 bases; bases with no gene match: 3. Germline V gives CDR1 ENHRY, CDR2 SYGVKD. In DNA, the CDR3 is TGTGCCATCAGTGACCGGGACAGGGGGCCAGAGACCCAGTACTTC. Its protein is CAISDRDRGPETQYF.

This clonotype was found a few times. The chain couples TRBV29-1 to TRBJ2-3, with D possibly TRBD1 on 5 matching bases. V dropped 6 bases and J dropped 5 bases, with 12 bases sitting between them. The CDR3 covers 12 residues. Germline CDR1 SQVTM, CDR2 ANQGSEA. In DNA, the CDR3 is TGCAGCGTCGCGTCAGGGCGAGATACGCAGTATTTT. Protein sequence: CSVASGRDTQYF.

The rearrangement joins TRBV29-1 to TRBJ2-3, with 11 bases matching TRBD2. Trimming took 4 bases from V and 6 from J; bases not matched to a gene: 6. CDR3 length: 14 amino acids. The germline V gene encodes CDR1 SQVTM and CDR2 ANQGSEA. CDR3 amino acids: CSVGSGRDRDTQYF. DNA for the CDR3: TGCAGCGTTGGTAGCGGGAGGGATAGGGATACGCAGTATTTT.

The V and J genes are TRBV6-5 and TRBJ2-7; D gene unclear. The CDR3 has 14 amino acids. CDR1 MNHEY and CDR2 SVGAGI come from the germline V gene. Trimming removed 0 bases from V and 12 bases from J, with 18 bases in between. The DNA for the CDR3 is TGTGCCAGCAGTTACTCGGAAGGGTCGAGCCCTCCGTACTTC. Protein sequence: CASSYSEGSSPPYF.

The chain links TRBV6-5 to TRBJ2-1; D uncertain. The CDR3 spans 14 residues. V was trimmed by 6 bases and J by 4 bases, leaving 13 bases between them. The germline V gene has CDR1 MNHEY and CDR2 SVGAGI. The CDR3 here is CASRRSLLYNEQFF. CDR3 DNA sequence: TGTGCCAGCAGAAGGTCCCTCCTTTACAATGAGCAGTTCTTC.

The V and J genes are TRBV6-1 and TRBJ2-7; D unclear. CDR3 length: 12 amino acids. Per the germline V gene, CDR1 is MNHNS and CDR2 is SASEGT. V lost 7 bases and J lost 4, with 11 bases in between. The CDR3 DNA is TGTGCCAGCAACGTCCGTCCTTACGAGCAGTACTTC. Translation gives CASNVRPYEQYF.

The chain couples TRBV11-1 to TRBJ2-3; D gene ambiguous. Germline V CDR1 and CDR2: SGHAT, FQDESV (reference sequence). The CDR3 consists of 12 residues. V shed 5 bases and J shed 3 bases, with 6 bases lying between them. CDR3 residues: CASSKRTDTQYF. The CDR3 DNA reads TGTGCCAGCAGCAAACGTACAGATACGCAGTATTTT. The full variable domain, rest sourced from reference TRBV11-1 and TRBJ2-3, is EAEVAQSPRYKITEKSQAVAFWCDPISGHATLYWYRQILGQGPELLVQFQDESVVDDSQLPKDRFSAERLKGVDSTLKIQPAELGDSAMYLCASSKRTDTQYFGPGTRLTVL.

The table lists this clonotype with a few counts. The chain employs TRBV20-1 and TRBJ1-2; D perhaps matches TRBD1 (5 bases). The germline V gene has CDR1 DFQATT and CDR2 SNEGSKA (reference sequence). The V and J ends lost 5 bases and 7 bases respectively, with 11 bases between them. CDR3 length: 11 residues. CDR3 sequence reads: CSAPTDSGYTF. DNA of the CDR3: TGCAGTGCTCCGACAGACAGTGGCTACACCTTC.

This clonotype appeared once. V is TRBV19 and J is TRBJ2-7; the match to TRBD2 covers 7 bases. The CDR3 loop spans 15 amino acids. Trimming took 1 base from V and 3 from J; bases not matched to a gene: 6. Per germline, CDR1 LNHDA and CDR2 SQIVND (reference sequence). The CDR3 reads CASSIARGSIYEQYF. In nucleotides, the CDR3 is TGTGCCAGTAGTATAGCCCGCGGGAGCATCTACGAGCAGTACTTC.

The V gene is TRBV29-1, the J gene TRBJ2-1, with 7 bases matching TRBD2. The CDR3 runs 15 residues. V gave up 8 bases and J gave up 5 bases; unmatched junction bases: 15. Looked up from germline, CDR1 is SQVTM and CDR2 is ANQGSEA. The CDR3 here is CSTGRAGVSDNEQFF. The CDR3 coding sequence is TGCAGCACCGGTAGGGCGGGAGTTTCGGACAATGAGCAGTTCTTC.

The CDR3 sequence: CASSPGVSNTEAFF. The CDR3 nucleotides are TGTGCCAGCAGTCCAGGGGTATCGAACACTGAAGCTTTCTTT. The chain recombines TRBV27 with TRBJ1-1; D is perhaps TRBD1 (6 bases). CDR3 length: 14 residues. Trimming took off 5 bases at V and 1 base at J, with 11 bases between the two ends. Germline V lookup: CDR1 MNHEY, CDR2 SMNVEV (reference sequence).

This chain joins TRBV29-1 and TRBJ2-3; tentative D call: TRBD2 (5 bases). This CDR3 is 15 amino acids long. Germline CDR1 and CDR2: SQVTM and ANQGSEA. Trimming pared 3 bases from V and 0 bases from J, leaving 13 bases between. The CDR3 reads CSVEGTRASTDTQYF. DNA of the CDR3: TGCAGCGTTGAGGGTACGAGGGCTAGCACAGATACGCAGTATTTT.

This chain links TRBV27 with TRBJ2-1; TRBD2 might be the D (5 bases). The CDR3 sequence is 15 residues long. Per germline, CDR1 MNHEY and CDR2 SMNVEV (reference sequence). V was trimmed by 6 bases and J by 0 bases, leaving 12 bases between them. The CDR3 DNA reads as TGTGCCAGCAGCCCCCGGGGTAGCTCCTACAATGAGCAGTTCTTC. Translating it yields CASSPRGSSYNEQFF.

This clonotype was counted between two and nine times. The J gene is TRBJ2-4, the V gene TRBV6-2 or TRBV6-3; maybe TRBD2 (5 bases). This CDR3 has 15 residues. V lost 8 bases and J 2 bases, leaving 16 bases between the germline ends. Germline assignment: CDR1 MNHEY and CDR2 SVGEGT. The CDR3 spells CASALGPGTKNIQYF. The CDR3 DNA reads TGTGCCAGCGCGCTAGGGCCCGGGACCAAAAACATTCAGTACTTC.

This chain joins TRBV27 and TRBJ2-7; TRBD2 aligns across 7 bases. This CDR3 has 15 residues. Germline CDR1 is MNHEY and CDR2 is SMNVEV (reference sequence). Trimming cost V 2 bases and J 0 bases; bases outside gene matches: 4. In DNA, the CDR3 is TGTGCCAGCAGTTTAGGAGCGGGGAGCTCCTACGAGCAGTACTTC. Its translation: CASSLGAGSSYEQYF.

This CDR3 reads CSVVAGVIDTQYF. DNA of the CDR3: TGCAGCGTTGTAGCGGGAGTTATAGATACGCAGTATTTT. The chain has TRBV29-1 and TRBJ2-3; 9 nucleotides align to TRBD2. With 4 bases clipped from V and 5 bases from J, the junction kept 4 bases outside the gene matches. This CDR3 comprises 13 residues. Germline-derived CDR1 and CDR2 are SQVTM and ANQGSEA.

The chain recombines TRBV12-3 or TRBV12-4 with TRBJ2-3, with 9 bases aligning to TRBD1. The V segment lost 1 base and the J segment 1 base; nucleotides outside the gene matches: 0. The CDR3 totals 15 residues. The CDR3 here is CASSLGTGGTDTQYF. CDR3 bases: TGTGCCAGCAGTTTAGGGACAGGGGGCACAGATACGCAGTATTTT.

The CDR3 nucleotides read TGTGCCAGCAGTGCGCTAGCGGGAGCTTACAGCGAGCAGTACTTC. It is translated as CASSALAGAYSEQYF. The chain joins TRBV12-3 or TRBV12-4 to TRBJ2-7; 10 bases line up with TRBD2. The length of the CDR3 is 15 residues. V dropped 5 bases and J dropped 6; count of bases not matched to a gene: 10.

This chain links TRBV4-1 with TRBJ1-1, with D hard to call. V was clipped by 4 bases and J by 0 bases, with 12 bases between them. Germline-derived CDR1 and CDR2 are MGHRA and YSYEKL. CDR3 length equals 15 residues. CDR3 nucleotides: TGCGCCAGCAGCCCTCATGGGTCTGTGAACACTGAAGCTTTCTTT. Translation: CASSPHGSVNTEAFF.

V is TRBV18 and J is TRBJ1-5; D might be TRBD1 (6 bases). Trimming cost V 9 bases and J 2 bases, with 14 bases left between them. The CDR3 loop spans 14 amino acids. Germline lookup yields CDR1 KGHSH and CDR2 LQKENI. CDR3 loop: CASAPEGGNQPQHF. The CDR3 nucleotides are TGTGCCAGTGCACCGGAGGGGGGCAATCAGCCCCAGCATTTT.

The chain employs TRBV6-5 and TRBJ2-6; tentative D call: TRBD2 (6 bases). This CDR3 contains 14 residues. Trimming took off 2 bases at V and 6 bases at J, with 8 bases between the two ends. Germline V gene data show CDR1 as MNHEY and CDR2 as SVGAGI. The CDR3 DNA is TGTGCCAGCAGTTACGGCGGGGAGGCCAACGTCCTGACTTTC. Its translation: CASSYGGEANVLTF.

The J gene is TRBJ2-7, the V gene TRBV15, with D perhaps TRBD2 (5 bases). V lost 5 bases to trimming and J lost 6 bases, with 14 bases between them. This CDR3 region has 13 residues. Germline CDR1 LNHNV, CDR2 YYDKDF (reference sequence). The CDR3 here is CATSPSRGVEQYF. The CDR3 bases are TGTGCCACCAGCCCCAGCCGGGGAGTCGAGCAGTACTTC. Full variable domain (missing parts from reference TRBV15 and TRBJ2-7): DAMVIQNPRYQVTQFGKPVTLSCSQTLNHNVMYWYQQKSSQAPKLLFHYYDKDFNNEADTPDNFQSRRPNTSFCFLDIRSPGLGDTAMYLCATSPSRGVEQYFGPGTRLTVT.

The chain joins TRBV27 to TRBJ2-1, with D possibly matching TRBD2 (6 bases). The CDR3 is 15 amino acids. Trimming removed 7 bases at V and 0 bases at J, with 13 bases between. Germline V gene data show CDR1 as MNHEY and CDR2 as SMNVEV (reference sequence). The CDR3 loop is CASTTDGGSYNEQFF. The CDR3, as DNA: TGTGCCAGCACCACGGACGGGGGCTCCTACAATGAGCAGTTCTTC.

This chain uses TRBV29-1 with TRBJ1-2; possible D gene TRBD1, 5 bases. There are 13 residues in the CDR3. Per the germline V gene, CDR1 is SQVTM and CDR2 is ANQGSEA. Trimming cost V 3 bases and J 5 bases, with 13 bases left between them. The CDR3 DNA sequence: TGCAGCGTTGAGGCAGGGAGTCAATATGGCTACACCTTC. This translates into CSVEAGSQYGYTF.

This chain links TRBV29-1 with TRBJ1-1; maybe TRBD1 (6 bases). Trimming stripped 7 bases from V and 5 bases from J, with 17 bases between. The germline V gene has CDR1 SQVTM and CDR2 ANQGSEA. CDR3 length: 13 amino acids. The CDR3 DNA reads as TGCAGCGGGGGGCCGGGATCAGGGACTGAAGCTTTCTTT. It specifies CSGGPGSGTEAFF.

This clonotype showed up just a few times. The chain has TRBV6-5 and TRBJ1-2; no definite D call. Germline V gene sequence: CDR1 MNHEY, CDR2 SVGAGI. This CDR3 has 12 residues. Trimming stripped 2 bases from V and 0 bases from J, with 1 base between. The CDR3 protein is CASSYTNYGYTF. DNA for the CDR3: TGTGCCAGCAGTTACACTAACTATGGCTACACCTTC.

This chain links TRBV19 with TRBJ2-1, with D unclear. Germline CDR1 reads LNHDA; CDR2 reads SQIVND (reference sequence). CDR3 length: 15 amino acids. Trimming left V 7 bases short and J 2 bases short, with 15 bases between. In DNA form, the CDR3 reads TGTGCCAGTACCTCTAGGGCAGCCCCCTACAATGAGCAGTTCTTC. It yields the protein CASTSRAAPYNEQFF.

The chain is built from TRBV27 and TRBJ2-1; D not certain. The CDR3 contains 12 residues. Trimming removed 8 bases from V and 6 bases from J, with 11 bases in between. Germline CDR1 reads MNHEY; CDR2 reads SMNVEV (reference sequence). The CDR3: CASRDSGNEQFF. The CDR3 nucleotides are TGTGCCAGCCGAGACTCGGGCAATGAGCAGTTCTTC.